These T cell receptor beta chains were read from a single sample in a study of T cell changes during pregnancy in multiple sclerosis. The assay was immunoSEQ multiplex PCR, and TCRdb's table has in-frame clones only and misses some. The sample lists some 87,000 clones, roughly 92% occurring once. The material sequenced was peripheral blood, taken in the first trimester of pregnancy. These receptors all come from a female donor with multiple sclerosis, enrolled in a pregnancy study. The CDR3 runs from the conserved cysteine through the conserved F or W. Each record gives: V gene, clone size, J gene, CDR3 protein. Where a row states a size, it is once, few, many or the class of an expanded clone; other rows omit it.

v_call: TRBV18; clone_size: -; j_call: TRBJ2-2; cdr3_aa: CASSLAGTGELFF
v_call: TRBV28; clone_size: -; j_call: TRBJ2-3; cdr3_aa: CASRGNRGPYADTQYF
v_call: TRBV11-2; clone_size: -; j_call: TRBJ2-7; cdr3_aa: CASSPTGAYEQYF
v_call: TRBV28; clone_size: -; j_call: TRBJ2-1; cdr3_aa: CASRTGQTVYNEQFF
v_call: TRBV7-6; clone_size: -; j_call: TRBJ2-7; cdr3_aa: CASSLGSGGTGYEQYF
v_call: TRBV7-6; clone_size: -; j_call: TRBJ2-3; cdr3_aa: CASSLYTDTQYF
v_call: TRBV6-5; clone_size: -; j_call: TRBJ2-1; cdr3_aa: CASIGLAGYEQFF
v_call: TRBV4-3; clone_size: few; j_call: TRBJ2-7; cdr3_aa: CASSQETRGAYEQYF
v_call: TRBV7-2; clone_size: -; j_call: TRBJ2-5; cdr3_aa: CASTREEGYQETQYF
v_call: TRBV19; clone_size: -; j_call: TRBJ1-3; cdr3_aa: CAASTGKGNTIYF
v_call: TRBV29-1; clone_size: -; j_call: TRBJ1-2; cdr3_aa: CSVGGSGYGYTF
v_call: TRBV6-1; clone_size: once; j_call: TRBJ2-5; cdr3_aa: CASRAGRETQYF
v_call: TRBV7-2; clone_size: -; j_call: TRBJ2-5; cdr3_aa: CASSTSRGQETQYF
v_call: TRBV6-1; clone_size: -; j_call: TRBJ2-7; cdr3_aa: CASATSGSYEQYF
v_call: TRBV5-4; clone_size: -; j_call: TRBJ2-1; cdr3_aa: CASSPQAGADEQFF
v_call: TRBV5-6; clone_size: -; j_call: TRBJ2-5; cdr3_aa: CASSLGGRGLLKETQYF
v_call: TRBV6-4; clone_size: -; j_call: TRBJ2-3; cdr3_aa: CASSDSNPGTKTIGTQYF
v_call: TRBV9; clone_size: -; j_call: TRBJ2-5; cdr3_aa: CASSVFGGAGETQYF
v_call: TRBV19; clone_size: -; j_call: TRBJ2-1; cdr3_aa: CASSLGPRDEQFF
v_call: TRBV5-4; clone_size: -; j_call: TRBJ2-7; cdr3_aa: CASSLRDRGPEQYF
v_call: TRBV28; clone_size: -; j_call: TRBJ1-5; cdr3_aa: CASSLFPRQGRYQPQHF
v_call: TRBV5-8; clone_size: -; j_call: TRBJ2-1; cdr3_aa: CASSQGLYSYNEQFF
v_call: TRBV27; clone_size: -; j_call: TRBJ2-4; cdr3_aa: CASSQTSGKNIQYF
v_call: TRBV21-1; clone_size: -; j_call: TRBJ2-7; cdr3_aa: CASSKGADTYEQYF
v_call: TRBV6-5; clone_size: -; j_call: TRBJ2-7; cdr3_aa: CASCLAGGYEQYF
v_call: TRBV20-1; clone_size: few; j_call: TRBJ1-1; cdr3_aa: CSASRRNEAFF
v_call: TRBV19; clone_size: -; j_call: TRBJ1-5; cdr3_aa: CASRDSDNQPQHF
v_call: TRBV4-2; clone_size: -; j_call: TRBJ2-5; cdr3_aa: CASSLRTSEETQYF
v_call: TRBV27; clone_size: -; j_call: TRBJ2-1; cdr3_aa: CASSRDRVRRNNEQFF
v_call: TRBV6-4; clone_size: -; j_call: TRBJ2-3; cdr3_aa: CASSETSGTTDTQYF
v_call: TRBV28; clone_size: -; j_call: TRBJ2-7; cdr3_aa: CASMGRGGRGLKSSYEQYF
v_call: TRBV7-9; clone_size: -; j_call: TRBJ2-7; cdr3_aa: CASSRTSGSSYEQYF
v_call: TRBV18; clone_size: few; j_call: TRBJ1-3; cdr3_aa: CASSPGTGSGNTIYF
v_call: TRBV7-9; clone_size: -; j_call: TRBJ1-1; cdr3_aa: CASSSFGANTEAFF
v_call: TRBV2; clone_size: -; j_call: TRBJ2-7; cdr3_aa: CAIRDSSYEQYF
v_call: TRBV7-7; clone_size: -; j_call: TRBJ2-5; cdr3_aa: CASSPRLAGKGETQYF
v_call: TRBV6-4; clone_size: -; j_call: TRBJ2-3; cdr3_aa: CASSDLAGGTDTQYF
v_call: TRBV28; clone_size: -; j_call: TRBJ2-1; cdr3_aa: CATRGQEGYNEQFF
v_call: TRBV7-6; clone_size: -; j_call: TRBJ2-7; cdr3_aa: CASSLGGGITESYEQYF
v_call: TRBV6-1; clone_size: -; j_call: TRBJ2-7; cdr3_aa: CASSGTVSHEQYF
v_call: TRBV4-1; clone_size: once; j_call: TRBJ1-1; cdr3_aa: CASSQAGTTEAFF
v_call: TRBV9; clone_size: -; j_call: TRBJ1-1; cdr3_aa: CASSVFDTATSEAFF
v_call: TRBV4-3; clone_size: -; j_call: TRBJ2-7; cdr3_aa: CASSQDEGREQYF
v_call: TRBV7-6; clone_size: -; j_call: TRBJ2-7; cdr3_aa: CASSLEGSGREQYF
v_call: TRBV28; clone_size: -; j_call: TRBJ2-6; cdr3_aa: CASSSLQGARGANVLTF
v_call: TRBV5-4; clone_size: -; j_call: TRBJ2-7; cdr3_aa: CASSLGLAGGPHEQYF
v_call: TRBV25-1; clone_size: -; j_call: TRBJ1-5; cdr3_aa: CASSAKELQPQHF